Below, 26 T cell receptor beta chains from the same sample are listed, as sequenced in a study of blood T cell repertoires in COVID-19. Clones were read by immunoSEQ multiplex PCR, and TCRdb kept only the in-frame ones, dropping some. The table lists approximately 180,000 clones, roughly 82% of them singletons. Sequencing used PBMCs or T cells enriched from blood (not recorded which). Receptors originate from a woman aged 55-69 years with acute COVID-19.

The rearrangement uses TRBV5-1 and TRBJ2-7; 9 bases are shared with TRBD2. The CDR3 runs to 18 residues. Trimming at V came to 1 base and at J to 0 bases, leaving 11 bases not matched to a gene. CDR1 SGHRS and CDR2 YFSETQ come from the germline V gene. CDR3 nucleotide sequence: TGCGCCAGCAGCTTGATTAGCGGGAGTACCCCGAGCTCCTACGAGCAGTACTTC. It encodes CASSLISGSTPSSYEQYF.

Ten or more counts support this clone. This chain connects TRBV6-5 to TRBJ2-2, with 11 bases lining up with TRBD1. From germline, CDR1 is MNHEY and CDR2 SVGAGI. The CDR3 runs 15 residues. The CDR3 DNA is TGTGCAACCCGGACAGGGGGCGGGCGTACCGGGGAGCTGTTTTTT. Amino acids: CATRTGGGRTGELFF.

The CDR3 loop reads CASSPGLASYNEQFF. The CDR3 coding sequence is TGTGCCAGCAGTCCGGGACTAGCCTCCTACAATGAGCAGTTCTTC. V gene TRBV6-5 combines with J gene TRBJ2-1, with 9 positions matching TRBD2. Germline V gene lookup returns CDR1 MNHEY and CDR2 SVGAGI. The CDR3 spans 15 residues. V dropped 5 bases and J dropped 0; count of bases not matched to a gene: 2.

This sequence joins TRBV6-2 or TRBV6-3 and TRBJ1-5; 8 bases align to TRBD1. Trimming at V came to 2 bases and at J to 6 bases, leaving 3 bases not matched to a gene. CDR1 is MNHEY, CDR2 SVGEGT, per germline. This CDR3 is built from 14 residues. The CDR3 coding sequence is TGTGCCAGCAGTTACCCAGGGGGCGGTCAGCCCCAGCATTTT. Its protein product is CASSYPGGGQPQHF.

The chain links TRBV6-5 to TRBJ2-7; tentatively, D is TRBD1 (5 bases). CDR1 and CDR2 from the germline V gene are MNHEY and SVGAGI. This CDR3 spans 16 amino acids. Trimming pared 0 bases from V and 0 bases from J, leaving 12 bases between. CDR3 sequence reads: CASSYSGQVSSYEQYF. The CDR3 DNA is TGTGCCAGCAGTTACTCGGGGCAGGTGAGCTCCTACGAGCAGTACTTC.

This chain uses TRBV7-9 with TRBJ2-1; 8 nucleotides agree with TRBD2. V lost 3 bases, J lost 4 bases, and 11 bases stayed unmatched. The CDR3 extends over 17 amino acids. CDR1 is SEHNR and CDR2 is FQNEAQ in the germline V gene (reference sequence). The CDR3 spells CASSFSLSGIDYNEQFF. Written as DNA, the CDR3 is TGTGCCAGCAGCTTCTCCCTTAGCGGGATTGATTACAATGAGCAGTTCTTC.

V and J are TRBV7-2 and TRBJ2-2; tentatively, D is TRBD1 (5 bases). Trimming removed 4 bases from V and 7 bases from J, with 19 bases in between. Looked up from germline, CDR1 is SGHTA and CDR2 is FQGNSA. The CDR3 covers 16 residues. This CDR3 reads CASSSTSLRGVGELFF. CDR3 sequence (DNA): TGTGCCAGCAGCTCAACCTCCTTAAGGGGCGTCGGGGAGCTGTTTTTT.

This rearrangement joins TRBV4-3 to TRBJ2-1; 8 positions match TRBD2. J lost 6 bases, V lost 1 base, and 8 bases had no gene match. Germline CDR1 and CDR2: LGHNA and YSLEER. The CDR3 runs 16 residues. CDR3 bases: TGCGCCAGCAGCCAAGGGGCAGCGGGAGTCTCCAATGAGCAGTTCTTC. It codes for CASSQGAAGVSNEQFF.

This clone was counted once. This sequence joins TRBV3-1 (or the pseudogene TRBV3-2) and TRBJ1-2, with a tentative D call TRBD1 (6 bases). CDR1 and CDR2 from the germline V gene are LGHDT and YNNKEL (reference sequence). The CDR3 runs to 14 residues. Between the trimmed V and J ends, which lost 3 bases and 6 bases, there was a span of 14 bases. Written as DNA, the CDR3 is TGTGCCAGCAGCCAGAGGGGGACCCAGGATGGCTACACCTTC. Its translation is CASSQRGTQDGYTF.

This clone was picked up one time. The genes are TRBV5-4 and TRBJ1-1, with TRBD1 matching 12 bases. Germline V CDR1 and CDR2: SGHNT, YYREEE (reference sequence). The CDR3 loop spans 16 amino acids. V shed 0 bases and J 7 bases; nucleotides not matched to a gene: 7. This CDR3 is CASSLGGGQGAGEAFF. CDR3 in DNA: TGTGCCAGCAGCTTGGGAGGGGGACAGGGGGCCGGTGAAGCTTTCTTT.

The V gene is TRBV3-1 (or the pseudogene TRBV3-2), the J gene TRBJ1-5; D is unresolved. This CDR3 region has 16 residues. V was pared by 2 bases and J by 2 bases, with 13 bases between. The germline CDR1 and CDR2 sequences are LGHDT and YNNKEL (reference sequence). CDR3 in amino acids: CASSQPGSTGNQPQHF. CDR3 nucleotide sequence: TGTGCCAGCAGCCAACCAGGTAGTACGGGCAATCAGCCCCAGCATTTT.

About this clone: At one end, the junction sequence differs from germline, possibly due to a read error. The CDR3 nucleotides read TGTGCCATCAGTGACGCAGGGGGCGGTGGGCAAGGGACCCAGTACTTC. Translating it yields CAISDAGGGGQGTQYF. The rearrangement joins TRBV10-3 to TRBJ2-5; TRBD1 matches at 8 bases. The CDR3 is 16 amino acids. The germline gives CDR1 ENHRY, CDR2 SYGVKD.

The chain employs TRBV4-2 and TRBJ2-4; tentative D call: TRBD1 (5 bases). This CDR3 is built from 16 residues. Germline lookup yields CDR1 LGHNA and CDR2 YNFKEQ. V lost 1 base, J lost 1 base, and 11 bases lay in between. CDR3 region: CASSQVPQGAKNIQYF. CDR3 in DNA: TGTGCCAGCAGCCAAGTGCCCCAGGGTGCCAAAAACATTCAGTACTTC.

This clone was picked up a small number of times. CDR3 DNA: TGTGCCAGCAGCTTGTTACTGGGGACAGACCCGAGAGGAGAGACCCAGTACTTC. Translation: CASSLLLGTDPRGETQYF. This chain links TRBV5-5 with TRBJ2-5; TRBD1 aligns across 7 bases. Unmatched junction bases numbered 16, after V lost 1 base and J lost 4 bases. This CDR3 region has 18 residues. The germline gives CDR1 SGHKS, CDR2 YYEKEE (reference sequence).

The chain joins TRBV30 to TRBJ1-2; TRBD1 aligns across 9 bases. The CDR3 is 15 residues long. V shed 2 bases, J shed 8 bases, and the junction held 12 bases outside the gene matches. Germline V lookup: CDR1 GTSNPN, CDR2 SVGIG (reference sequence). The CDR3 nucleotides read TGTGCCTGGAGTACCGGGACAGGGAAGAAAAGCGGCTACACCTTC. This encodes CAWSTGTGKKSGYTF.

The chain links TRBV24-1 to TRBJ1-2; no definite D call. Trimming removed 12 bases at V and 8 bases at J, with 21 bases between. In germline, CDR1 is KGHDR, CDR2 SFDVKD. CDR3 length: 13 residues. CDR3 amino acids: CAATSPGFRGYTF. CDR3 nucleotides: TGTGCCGCCACCTCCCCGGGTTTCCGGGGCTACACCTTC.

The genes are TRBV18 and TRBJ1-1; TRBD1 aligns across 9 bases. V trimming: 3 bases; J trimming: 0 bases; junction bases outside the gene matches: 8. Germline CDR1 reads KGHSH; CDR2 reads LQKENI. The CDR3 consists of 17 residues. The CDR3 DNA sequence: TGTGCCAGCTCACCCTACACAGGGGGCGAGATGAACACTGAAGCTTTCTTT. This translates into CASSPYTGGEMNTEAFF.

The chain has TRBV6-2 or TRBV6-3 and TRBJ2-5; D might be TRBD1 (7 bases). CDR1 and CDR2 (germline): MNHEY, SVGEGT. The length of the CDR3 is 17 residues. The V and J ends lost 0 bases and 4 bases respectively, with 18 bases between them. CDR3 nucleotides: TGTGCCAGCAGTTACTCTCGGAGGGGGCGGTCAGGAGAGACCCAGTACTTC. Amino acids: CASSYSRRGRSGETQYF.

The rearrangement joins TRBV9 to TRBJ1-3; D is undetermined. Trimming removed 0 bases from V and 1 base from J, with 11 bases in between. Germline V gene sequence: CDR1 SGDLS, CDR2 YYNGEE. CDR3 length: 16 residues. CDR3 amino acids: CASSVDVSFSGNTIYF. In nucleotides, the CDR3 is TGTGCCAGCAGCGTAGATGTCAGTTTTTCTGGAAACACCATATATTTT.

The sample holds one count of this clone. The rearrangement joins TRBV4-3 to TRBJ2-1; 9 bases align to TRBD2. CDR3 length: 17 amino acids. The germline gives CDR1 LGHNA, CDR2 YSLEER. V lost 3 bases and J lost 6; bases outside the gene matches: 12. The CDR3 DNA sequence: TGCGCCAGCAGCCAGATTCTGACTGGCGGGGGGGCCAATGAGCAGTTCTTC. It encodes CASSQILTGGGANEQFF.

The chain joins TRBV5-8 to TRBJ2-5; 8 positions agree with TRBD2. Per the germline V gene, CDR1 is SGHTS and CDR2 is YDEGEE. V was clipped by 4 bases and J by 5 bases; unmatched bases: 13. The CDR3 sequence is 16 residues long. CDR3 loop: CASSIAGGAGDETQYF. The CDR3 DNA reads TGTGCCAGCAGCATCGCCGGGGGAGCGGGAGACGAGACCCAGTACTTC.

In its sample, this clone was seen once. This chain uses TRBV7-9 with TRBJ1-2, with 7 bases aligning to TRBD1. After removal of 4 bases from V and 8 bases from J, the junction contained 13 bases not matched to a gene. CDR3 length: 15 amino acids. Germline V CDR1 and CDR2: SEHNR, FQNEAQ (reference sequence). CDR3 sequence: CASSYSDRALNGYTF. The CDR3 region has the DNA TGTGCCAGCAGCTATTCTGACAGGGCTCTCAACGGCTACACCTTC. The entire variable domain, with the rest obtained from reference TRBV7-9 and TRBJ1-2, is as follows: DTGVSQNPRHKITKRGQNVTFRCDPISEHNRLYWYRQTLGQGPEFLTYFQNEAQLEKSRLLSDRFSAERPKGSFSTLEIQRTEQGDSAMYLCASSYSDRALNGYTFGSGTRLTVV.

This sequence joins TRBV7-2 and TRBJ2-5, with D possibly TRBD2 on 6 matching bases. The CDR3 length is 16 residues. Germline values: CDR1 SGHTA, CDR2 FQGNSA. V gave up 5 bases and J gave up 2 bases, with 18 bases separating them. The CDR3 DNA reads TGTGCCAGCAGCCAAGCGGGCTGGGGTCCTCAAGAGACCCAGTACTTC. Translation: CASSQAGWGPQETQYF.

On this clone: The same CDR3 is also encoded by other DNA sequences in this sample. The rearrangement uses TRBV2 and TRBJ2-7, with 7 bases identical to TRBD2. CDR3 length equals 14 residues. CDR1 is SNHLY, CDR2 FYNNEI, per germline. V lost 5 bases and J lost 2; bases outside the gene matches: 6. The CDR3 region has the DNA TGTGCCAGCAGTCCCCCGGGAGGAACCTACGAGCAGTACTTC. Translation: CASSPPGGTYEQYF.

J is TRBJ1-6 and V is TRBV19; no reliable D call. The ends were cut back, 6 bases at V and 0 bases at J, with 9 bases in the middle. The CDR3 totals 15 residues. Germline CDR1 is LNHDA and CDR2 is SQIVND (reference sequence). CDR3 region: CASSEASSYNSPLHF. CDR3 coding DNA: TGTGCCAGTAGCGAAGCAAGCTCCTATAATTCACCCCTCCACTTT.

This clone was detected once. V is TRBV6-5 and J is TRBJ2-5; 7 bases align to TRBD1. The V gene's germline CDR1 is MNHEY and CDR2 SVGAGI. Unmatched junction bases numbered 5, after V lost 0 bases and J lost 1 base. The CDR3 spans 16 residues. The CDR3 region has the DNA TGTGCCAGCAGTTACTCGAACAGGGGCCTCCAAGAGACCCAGTACTTC. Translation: CASSYSNRGLQETQYF.